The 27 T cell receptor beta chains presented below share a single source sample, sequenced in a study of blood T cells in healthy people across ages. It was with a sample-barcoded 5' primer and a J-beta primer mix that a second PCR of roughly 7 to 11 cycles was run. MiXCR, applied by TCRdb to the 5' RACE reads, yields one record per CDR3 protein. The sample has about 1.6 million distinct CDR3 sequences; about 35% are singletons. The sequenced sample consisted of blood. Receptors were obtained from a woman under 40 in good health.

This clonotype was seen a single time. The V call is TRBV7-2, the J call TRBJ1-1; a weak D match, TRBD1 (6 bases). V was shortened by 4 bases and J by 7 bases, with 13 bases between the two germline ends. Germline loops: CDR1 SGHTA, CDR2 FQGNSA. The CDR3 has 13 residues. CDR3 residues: CASSSWTAFEAFF. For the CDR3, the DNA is TGTGCCAGCAGCTCCTGGACAGCGTTTGAAGCTTTCTTT.

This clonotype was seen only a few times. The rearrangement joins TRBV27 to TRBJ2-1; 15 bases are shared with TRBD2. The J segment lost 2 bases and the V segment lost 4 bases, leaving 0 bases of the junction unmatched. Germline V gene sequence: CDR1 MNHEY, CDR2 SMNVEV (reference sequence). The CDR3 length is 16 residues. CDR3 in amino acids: CASSWTSGRAYNEQFF. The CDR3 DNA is TGTGCCAGCAGTTGGACTAGCGGGAGGGCCTACAATGAGCAGTTCTTC.

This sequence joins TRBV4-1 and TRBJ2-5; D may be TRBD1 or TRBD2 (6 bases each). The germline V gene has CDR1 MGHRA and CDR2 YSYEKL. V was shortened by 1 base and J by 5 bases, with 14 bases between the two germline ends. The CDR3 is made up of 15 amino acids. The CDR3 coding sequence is TGCGCCAGCAGCCAAGCGCAGGGGAGGTCGGAGACCCAGTACTTC. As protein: CASSQAQGRSETQYF.

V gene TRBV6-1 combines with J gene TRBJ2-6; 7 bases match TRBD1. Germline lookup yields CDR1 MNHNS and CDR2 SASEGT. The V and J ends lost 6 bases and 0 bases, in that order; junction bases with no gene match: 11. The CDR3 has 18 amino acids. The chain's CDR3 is CASSRTGTVLSGANVLTF. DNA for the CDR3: TGTGCCAGCAGCAGAACCGGGACAGTTCTCTCTGGGGCCAACGTCCTGACTTTC.

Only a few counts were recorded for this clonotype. The CDR3 protein is CASSPGPRRQPQHF. CDR3 DNA: TGTGCCAGCAGTCCGGGACCCAGGAGGCAGCCCCAGCATTTT. This chain connects TRBV12-3 or TRBV12-4 to TRBJ1-5; TRBD1 is a possible D gene (5 bases). V lost 5 bases and J 7 bases, leaving 15 bases between the germline ends. The CDR3 loop spans 14 amino acids.

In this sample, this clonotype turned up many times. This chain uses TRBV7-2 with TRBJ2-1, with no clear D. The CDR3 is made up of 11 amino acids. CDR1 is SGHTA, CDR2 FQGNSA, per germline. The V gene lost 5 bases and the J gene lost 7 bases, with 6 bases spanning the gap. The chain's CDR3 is CASSKLNEQFF. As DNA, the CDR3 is TGTGCCAGCAGCAAACTTAATGAGCAGTTCTTC.

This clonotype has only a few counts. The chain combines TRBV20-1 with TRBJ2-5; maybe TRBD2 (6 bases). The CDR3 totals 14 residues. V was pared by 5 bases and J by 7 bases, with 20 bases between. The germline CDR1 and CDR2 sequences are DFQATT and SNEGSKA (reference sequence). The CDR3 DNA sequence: TGCAGTGCTCCCGGGACTCCAAAGATGGGGACCCAGTACTTC. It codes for CSAPGTPKMGTQYF.

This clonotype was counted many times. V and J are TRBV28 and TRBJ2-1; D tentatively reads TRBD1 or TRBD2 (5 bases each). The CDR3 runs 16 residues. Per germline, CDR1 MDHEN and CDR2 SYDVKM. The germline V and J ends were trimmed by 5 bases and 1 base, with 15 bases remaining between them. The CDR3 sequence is CASSPSGTISYNEQFF. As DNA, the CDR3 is TGTGCCAGCAGTCCGTCCGGGACCATATCCTACAATGAGCAGTTCTTC.

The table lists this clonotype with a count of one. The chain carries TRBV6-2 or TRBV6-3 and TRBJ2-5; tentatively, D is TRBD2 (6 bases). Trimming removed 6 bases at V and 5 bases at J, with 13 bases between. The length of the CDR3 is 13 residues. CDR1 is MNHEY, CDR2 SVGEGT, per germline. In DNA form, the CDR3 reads TGTGCCAGCAGCGGACTAAGGGTTGAGACCCAGTACTTC. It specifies CASSGLRVETQYF.

Here the CDR3 DNA reads TGTGCCAGCAGCTTAGTTCGCGGCAACTCCTACGAGCAGTACTTC. It specifies CASSLVRGNSYEQYF. V usage is TRBV7-8 and J usage is TRBJ2-7; D unclear. CDR1 and CDR2 from the germline V gene are SGHVS and FQNEAQ. Trimming left V 1 base short and J 0 bases short, with 10 bases between. This CDR3 has 15 residues.

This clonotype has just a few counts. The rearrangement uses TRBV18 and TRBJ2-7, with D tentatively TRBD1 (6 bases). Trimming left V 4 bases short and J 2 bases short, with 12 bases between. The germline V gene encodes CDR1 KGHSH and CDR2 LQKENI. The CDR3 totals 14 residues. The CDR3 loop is CASSQPTGPYEQYF. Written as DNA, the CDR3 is TGTGCCAGCTCACAGCCGACAGGTCCCTACGAGCAGTACTTC.

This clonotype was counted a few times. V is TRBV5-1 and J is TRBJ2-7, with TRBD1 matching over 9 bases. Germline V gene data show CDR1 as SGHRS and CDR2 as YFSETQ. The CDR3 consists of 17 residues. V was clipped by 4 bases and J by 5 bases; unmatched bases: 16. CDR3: CASSELLNRDRANEQYF. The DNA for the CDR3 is TGCGCCAGCAGCGAGCTTCTCAACCGGGACAGGGCGAACGAGCAGTACTTC.

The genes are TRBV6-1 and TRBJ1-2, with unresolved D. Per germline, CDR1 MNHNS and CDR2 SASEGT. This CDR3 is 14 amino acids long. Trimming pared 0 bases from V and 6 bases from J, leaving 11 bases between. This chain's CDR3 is CASSEAPGPDGYTF. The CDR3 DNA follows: TGTGCCAGCAGTGAAGCACCGGGTCCGGATGGCTACACCTTC.

In nucleotides, the CDR3 is TGTGCCAGCCAGCGGGGGGCTGTAGAGACCCAGTACTTC. Protein sequence: CASQRGAVETQYF. The J gene is TRBJ2-7, the V gene TRBV6-1; 9 nucleotides line up with TRBD2. Matching the DNA end better, TRBJ2-5 makes the J call doubtful. This CDR3 contains 13 residues. Germline values: CDR1 MNHNS, CDR2 SASEGT.

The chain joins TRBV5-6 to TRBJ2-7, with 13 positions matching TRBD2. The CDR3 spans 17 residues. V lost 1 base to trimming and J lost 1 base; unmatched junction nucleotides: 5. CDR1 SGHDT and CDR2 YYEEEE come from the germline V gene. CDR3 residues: CASSLRLAGGESYEQYF. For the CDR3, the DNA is TGTGCCAGCAGCTTGAGACTAGCGGGAGGCGAATCCTACGAGCAGTACTTC. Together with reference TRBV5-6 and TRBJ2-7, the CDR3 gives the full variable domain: DAGVTQSPTHLIKTRGQQVTLRCSPKSGHDTVSWYQQALGQGPQFIFQYYEEEERQRGNFPDRFSGHQFPNYSSELNVNALLLGDSALYLCASSLRLAGGESYEQYFGPGTRLTVT.

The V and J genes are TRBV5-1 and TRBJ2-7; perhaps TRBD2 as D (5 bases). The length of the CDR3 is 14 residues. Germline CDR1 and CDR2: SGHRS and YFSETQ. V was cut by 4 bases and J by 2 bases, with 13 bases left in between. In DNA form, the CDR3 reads TGCGCCAGCAGCAGGACTCCGGGGACCTACGAGCAGTACTTC. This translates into CASSRTPGTYEQYF.

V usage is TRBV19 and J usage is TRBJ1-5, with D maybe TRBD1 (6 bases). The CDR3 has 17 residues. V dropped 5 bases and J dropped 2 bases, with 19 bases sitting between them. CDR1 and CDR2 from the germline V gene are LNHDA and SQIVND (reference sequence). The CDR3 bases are TGTGCCAGTAGTGCCAATTCCCGGGACATAGGCAATCAGCCCCAGCATTTT. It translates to CASSANSRDIGNQPQHF.

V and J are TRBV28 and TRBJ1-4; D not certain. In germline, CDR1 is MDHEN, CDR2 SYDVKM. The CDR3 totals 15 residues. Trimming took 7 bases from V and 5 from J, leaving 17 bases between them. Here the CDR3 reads CASTSNTQDNEKLFF. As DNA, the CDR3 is TGTGCCAGCACCTCGAACACGCAAGACAATGAAAAACTGTTTTTT.

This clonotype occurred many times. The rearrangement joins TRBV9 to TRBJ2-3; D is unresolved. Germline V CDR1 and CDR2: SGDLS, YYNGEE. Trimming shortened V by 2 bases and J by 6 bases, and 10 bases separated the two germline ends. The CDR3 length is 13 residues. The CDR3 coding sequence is TGTGCCAGCAGCGTGAGGCGTCTTGATACGCAGTATTTT. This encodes CASSVRRLDTQYF.

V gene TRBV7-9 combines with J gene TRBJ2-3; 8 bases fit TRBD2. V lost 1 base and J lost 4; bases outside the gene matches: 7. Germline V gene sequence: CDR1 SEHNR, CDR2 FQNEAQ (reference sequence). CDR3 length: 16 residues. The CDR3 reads CASSLGARGGADTQYF. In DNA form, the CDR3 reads TGTGCCAGCAGCTTAGGTGCCCGGGGGGGCGCAGATACGCAGTATTTT.

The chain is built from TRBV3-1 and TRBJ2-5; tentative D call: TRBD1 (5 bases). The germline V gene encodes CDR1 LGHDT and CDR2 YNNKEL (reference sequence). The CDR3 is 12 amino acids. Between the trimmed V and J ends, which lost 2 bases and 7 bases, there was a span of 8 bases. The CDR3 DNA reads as TGTGCCAGCAGCCAATCTCAGGGGACCCAGTACTTC. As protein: CASSQSQGTQYF.

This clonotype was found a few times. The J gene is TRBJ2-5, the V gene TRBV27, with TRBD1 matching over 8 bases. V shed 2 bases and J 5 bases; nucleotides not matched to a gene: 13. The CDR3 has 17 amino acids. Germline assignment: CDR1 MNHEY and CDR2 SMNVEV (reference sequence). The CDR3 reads CASSLLKPTGAGETQYF. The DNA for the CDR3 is TGTGCCAGCAGTTTACTCAAACCGACAGGGGCGGGCGAGACCCAGTACTTC.

The CDR3 region is CASSDRQGARGRLYNEQFF. The CDR3 region has the DNA TGTGCCAGCAGTGATCGACAGGGGGCTCGCGGGAGGCTTTACAATGAGCAGTTCTTC. This chain connects TRBV6-1 to TRBJ2-1, with 10 bases fitting TRBD1. Unmatched junction bases numbered 15, after V lost 3 bases and J lost 4 bases. The germline gives CDR1 MNHNS, CDR2 SASEGT. The CDR3 has 19 residues.

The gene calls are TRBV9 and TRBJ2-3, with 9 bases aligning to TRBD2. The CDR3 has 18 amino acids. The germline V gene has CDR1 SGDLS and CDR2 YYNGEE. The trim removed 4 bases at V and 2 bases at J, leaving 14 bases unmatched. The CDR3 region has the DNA TGTGCCAGCAGCTTTAGCGGGAGAGTATGGGGCCACACAGATACGCAGTATTTT. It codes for CASSFSGRVWGHTDTQYF.

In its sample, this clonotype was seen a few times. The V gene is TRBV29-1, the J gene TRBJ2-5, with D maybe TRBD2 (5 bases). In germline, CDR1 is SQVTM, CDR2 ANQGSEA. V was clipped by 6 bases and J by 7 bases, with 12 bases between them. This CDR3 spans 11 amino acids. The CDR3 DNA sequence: TGCAGCGTCCCCGCTGAGGGGACCCAGTACTTC. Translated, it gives CSVPAEGTQYF.

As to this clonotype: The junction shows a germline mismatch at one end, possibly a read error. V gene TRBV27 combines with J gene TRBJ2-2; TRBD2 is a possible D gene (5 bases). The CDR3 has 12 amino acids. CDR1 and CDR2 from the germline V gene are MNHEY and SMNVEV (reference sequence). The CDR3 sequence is CASRTNTGERFF. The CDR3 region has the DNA TGTGCCAGCAGGACCAACACCGGGGAGCGGTTTTTT.

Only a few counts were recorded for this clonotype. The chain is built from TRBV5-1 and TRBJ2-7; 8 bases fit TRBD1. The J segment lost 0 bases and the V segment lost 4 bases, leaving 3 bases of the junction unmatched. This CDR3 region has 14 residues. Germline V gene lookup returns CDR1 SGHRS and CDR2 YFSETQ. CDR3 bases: TGCGCCAGCAGCCGGGGACAGGTCTCCTACGAGCAGTACTTC. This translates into CASSRGQVSYEQYF.